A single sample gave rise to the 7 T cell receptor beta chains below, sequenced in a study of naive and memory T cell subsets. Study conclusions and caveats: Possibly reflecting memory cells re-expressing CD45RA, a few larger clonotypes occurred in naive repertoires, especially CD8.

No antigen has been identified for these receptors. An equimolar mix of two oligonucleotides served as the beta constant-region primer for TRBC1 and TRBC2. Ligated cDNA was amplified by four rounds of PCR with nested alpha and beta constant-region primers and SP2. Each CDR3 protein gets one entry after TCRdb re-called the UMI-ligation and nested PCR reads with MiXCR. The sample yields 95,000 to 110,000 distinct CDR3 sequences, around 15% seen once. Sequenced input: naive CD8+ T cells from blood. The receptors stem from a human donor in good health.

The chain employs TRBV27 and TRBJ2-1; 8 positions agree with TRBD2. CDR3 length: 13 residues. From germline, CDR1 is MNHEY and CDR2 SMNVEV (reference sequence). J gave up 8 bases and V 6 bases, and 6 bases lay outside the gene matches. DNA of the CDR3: TGTGCCAGCAGAGCGGGAGTAAGATATGAGCAGTTCTTC. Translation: CASRAGVRYEQFF.

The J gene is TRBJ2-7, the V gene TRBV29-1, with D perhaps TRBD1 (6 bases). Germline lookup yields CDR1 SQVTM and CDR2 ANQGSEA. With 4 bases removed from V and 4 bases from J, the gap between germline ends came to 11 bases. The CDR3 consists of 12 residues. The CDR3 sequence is CSVGGGPYEQYF. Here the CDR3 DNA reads TGCAGCGTTGGAGGGGGACCTTACGAGCAGTACTTC.

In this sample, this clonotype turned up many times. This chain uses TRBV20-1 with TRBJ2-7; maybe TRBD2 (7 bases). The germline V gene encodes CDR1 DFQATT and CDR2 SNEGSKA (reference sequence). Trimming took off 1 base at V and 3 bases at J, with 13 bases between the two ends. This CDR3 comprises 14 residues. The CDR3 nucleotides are TGCAGTGCTAGAGCCGGGGGGCCTCTCTACGAGCAGTACTTC. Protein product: CSARAGGPLYEQYF.

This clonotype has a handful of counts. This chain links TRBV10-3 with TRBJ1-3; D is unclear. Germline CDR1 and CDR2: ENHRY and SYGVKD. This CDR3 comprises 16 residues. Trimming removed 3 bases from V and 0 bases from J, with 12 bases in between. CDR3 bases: TGTGCCATCAGTGATGTTCCGGGGAGCTCTGGAAACACCATATATTTT. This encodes CAISDVPGSSGNTIYF.

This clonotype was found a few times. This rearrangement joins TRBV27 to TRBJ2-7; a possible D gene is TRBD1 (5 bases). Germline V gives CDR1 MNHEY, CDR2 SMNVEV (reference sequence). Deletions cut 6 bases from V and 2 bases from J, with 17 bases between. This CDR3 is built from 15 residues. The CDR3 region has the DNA TGTGCCAGCAGCCAACTCCAGGGTACAGCCTACGAGCAGTACTTC. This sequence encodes CASSQLQGTAYEQYF.

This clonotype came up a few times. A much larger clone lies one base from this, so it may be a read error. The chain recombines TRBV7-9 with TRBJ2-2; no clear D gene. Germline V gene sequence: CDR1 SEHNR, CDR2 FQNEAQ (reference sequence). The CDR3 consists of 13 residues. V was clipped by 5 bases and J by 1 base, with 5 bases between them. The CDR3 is CASSPQNTGELFF. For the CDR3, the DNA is TGTGCCAGCAGCCCGCAGAACACCGGGGAGCTGTTTTTT.

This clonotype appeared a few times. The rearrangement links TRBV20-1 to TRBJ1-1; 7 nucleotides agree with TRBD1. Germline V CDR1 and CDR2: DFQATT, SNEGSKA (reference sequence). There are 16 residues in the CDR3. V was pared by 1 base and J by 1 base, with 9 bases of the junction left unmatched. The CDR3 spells CSARVEGADWNTEAFF. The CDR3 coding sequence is TGCAGTGCTAGAGTAGAGGGGGCGGATTGGAACACTGAAGCTTTCTTT.